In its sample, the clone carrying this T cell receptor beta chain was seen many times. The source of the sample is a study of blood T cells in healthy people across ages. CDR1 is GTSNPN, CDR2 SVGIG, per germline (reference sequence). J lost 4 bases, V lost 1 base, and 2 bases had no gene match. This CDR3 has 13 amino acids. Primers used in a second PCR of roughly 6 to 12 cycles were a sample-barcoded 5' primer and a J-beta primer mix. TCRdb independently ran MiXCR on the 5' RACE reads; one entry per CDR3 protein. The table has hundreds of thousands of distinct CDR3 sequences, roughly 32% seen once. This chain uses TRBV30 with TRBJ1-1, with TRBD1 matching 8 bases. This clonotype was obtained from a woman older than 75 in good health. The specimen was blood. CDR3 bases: TGTGCCTGGAGTGGAACAGGGGGCACTGAAGCTTTCTTT. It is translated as CAWSGTGGTEAFF.